The 18 T cell receptor beta chains reported below all come from one sample, sequenced in a study of CD8+CD57+ T cells in acquired aplastic anemia. Whoever was chosen for sequencing had shown CD8+CD57+ cell expansion by flow cytometry. TCR beta VDJ and CDR3 were profiled, and genomic DNA was the template. Each CDR3 protein gets one entry after TCRdb re-called the reads with MiXCR. There are approximately 58,000 distinct CDR3 sequences in the sample; around 50% occur only once, and about 15% lies in the top ten. The sample consisted of sorted CD4+, CD8+, or CD8+CD57+ T cells (not recorded which) from PBMCs. The receptors originated from a human donor with aplastic anemia.

V and J are TRBV10-1 and TRBJ1-6; tentatively, D is TRBD1 (5 bases). This CDR3 has 17 residues. Germline V gene lookup returns CDR1 WNHNN and CDR2 SYGVQD (reference sequence). V was shortened by 10 bases and J by 7 bases, with 26 bases between the two germline ends. CDR3 nucleotides: TGCGCCACCTTCGTACCCCCAGGGATTATCGACAATTCACCCCTCCACTTT. It encodes CATFVPPGIIDNSPLHF.

A remark on this clonotype: Its ends do not fully match the called genes, so a read error is possible. The chain employs TRBV10-3 and TRBJ1-6, with D hard to call. Looked up from germline, CDR1 is ENHRY and CDR2 is SYGVKD. The CDR3 has 13 residues. The CDR3 reads CAISESSFSSLHF. In DNA, the CDR3 is TGTGCCATCAGTGAGTCGTCATTTTCATCCCTCCACTTT.

This chain connects TRBV2 to TRBJ2-1; perhaps D is TRBD1 or TRBD2 (6 bases each). CDR3 length: 14 residues. Germline V gene lookup returns CDR1 SNHLY and CDR2 FYNNEI. CDR3 bases: TGTGCAGTAAGAGGTGGACTGAGGGGGGATGAGCAGTTCTTC. It specifies CAVRGGLRGDEQFF.

V and J are TRBV10-3 and TRBJ2-7; 7 bases are a match to TRBD2. CDR3 size: 15 residues. V shed 0 bases and J 2 bases; nucleotides not matched to a gene: 4. Germline loops: CDR1 ENHRY, CDR2 SYGVKD. The CDR3 sequence is CAISESGTITYEQYF. The CDR3 DNA is TGTGCCATCAGTGAGTCGGGGACTATCACCTACGAGCAGTACTTC.

This rearrangement joins TRBV10-2 to TRBJ2-7, with D possibly TRBD2 on 7 matching bases. V lost 1 base to trimming and J lost 6 bases, with 13 bases between them. The germline V gene has CDR1 WSHSY and CDR2 SAAADI. The CDR3 contains 14 residues. The CDR3 loop is CASSELGGGGEQYF. CDR3 DNA sequence: TGCGCCAGCAGTGAGTTGGGAGGGGGGGGCGAGCAGTACTTC.

V and J are TRBV5-1 and TRBJ1-5, with no clear D. This CDR3 is built from 15 residues. V was shortened by 4 bases and J by 1 base, with 12 bases between the two germline ends. CDR1 and CDR2 from the germline V gene are SGHRS and YFSETQ. CDR3 region: CASSVGSDSNQPQHF. The CDR3 region has the DNA TGCGCCAGCAGCGTGGGATCGGACAGCAATCAGCCCCAGCATTTT. Drawing the rest from reference TRBV5-1 and TRBJ1-5, the complete variable domain is KAGVTQTPRYLIKTRGQQVTLSCSPISGHRSVSWYQQTPGQGLQFLFEYFSETQRNKGNFPGRFSGRQFSNSRSEMNVSTLELGDSALYLCASSVGSDSNQPQHFGDGTRLSIL.

In the case of this clonotype: A read error may produce the germline difference seen at one junction end. The rearrangement uses TRBV10-3 and TRBJ2-1; 15 positions match TRBD2. The CDR3 sequence is 17 residues long. Germline loops: CDR1 ENHRY, CDR2 SYGVKD. This CDR3 is CASSRRTSGGAANEQFF. CDR3 in DNA: TGTGCCAGCAGTAGACGGACTAGCGGGGGGGCTGCCAATGAGCAGTTCTTC.

This chain joins TRBV2 and TRBJ2-7, with D perhaps TRBD2 (5 bases). V was pared by 4 bases and J by 6 bases, with 16 bases between. The CDR3 length is 14 residues. The germline gives CDR1 SNHLY, CDR2 FYNNEI. The CDR3 nucleotides are TGTGCCAGCAGTGCGGCGGCCAGAAGCGGCGAGCAGTACGTC. It translates to CASSAAARSGEQYV.

This clonotype was observed at least ten times. The V gene is TRBV9, the J gene TRBJ2-3; TRBD1 or TRBD2 may be the D gene (5 bases each). The CDR3 runs 15 residues. V was pared by 0 bases and J by 5 bases, with 13 bases between. CDR1 and CDR2 (germline): SGDLS, YYNGEE. In DNA form, the CDR3 reads TGTGCCAGCAGCGTAGGGGGCGGGTTAGAAGATACGCAGTATTTT. The encoded protein is CASSVGGGLEDTQYF.

The rearrangement links TRBV19 to TRBJ1-2; 9 bases fit TRBD1. The CDR3 spans 12 residues. J gave up 7 bases and V 9 bases, and 6 bases lay outside the gene matches. Germline V lookup: CDR1 LNHDA, CDR2 SQIVND (reference sequence). The CDR3, as DNA: TGTGCCAGCAGACGGGGACAGGGTGGCTACACCTTC. It translates to CASRRGQGGYTF.

Details on this clonotype: Sequence at one end of the junction differs from germline and may be a read error. The chain links TRBV19 to TRBJ1-2; D ambiguous. The length of the CDR3 is 14 residues. CDR1 LNHDA and CDR2 SQIVND come from the germline V gene (reference sequence). The CDR3 here is CASRKGRLNYDYTF. CDR3 DNA: TGTGCCAGTAGGAAGGGCAGACTTAACTATGACTACACCTTC.

This chain links TRBV6-1 with TRBJ2-5; possibly TRBD1 for D (5 bases). Trimming pared 3 bases from V and 5 bases from J, leaving 16 bases between. The CDR3 is 15 residues long. Germline lookup yields CDR1 MNHNS and CDR2 SASEGT. The CDR3 loop reads CASSDPSRALETQYF. The DNA of the CDR3 is TGTGCCAGCAGTGATCCATCCAGGGCGTTGGAGACCCAGTACTTC.

This rearrangement joins TRBV11-2 to TRBJ2-5; D remains unclear. Trimming left V 4 bases short and J 4 bases short, with 16 bases between. This CDR3 contains 15 residues. Germline V lookup: CDR1 SGHAT, CDR2 FQNNGV. CDR3 in amino acids: CASSSTVGDPETQYF. The DNA for the CDR3 is TGTGCCAGCAGCTCAACGGTCGGAGATCCAGAGACCCAGTACTTC. Full variable domain (outside the CDR3, taken from reference TRBV11-2 and TRBJ2-5): EAGVAQSPRYKIIEKRQSVAFWCNPISGHATLYWYQQILGQGPKLLIQFQNNGVVDDSQLPKDRFSAERLKGVDSTLKIQPAKLEDSAVYLCASSSTVGDPETQYFGPGTRLLVL.

This clonotype showed up just a few times. The chain uses TRBV5-4 and TRBJ2-2; D tentatively fits TRBD1 or TRBD2 (6 bases each). Trimming took 0 bases from V and 4 from J, leaving 13 bases between them. CDR1 is SGHNT, CDR2 YYREEE, per germline (reference sequence). This CDR3 spans 16 amino acids. As DNA, the CDR3 is TGTGCCAGCAGCTTGGAAACCGGGGGCCTCACCGGGGAGCTGTTTTTT. As protein: CASSLETGGLTGELFF.

This chain links TRBV15 with TRBJ2-7, with D possibly TRBD1 on 5 matching bases. Germline V gene sequence: CDR1 LNHNV, CDR2 YYDKDF (reference sequence). V lost 3 bases to trimming and J lost 0 bases, with 9 bases between them. The CDR3 spans 14 residues. The DNA of the CDR3 is TGTGCCACCAGCAGTCAACAGGCCTCCTACGAGCAGTACTTC. Amino acid sequence: CATSSQQASYEQYF.

This clonotype appeared many times. The chain carries TRBV19 and TRBJ2-4; TRBD2 aligns across 8 bases. The V gene's germline CDR1 is LNHDA and CDR2 SQIVND (reference sequence). This CDR3 spans 12 amino acids. The V gene end was trimmed by 1 base and the J gene end by 13 bases; junction bases not matched to a gene: 3. The CDR3 reads CASSIGSGGQYF. The CDR3 bases are TGTGCCAGTAGTATAGGCTCGGGGGGGCAGTACTTC.

This clonotype was detected ten times or more. This chain connects TRBV12-3 or TRBV12-4 to TRBJ1-2, with 7 bases lining up with TRBD1. This CDR3 is 14 amino acids long. Trimming took 3 bases from V and 2 from J; bases not matched to a gene: 3. The CDR3 sequence: CASSFGTANYGYTF. CDR3 nucleotide sequence: TGTGCCAGCAGTTTCGGGACAGCGAACTATGGCTACACCTTC.

This clonotype was observed at least ten times. The CDR3 spells CASSLEPGGVTGEQFF. CDR3 nucleotides: TGTGCCAGCAGCTTAGAGCCCGGGGGCGTTACTGGTGAGCAGTTCTTC. The rearrangement links TRBV11-2 to TRBJ2-1; either TRBD1 or TRBD2 may supply D (6 bases each). Germline CDR1 reads SGHAT; CDR2 reads FQNNGV. The CDR3 is 16 residues long. V lost 0 bases and J lost 9, with 18 bases in between.